The 2 T cell receptor beta chains below come from one sample, sequenced in a study of blood T cell repertoires in COVID-19. Repertoires were generated with immunoSEQ multiplex PCR, while TCRdb's copy carries only in-frame clones and drops some. The table has more than 200,000 clones, 84% seen once; the top ten hold 10% to 13%. Sequencing was performed on peripheral blood. Every receptor here comes from a woman aged 80 or over with COVID-19, enrolled during active disease.

The V gene is TRBV3-1 (or the pseudogene TRBV3-2), the J gene TRBJ2-6; D is unresolved. The V end was cut by 0 bases, the J end by 4 bases, with 7 bases between. CDR3 length: 15 residues. Germline V gene lookup returns CDR1 LGHDT and CDR2 YNNKEL (reference sequence). The CDR3 DNA follows: TGTGCCAGCAGCCAAGAGGCACCAGGGGCCAACGTCCTGACTTTC. Its protein is CASSQEAPGANVLTF.

The chain is built from TRBV28 and TRBJ1-2, with 7 bases aligning to TRBD1. Per germline, CDR1 MDHEN and CDR2 SYDVKM. This CDR3 is 15 amino acids long. Trimming at V came to 6 bases and at J to 5 bases, leaving 12 bases not matched to a gene. The CDR3 loop is CASSAPGTVIYGYTF. CDR3 nucleotides: TGTGCCAGCAGCGCCCCCGGGACAGTTATTTATGGCTACACCTTC.